Shown below are 9 T cell receptor beta chains from a single sample sequenced in a study of shared clonotypes between healthy human individuals (dated by TCRdb to 2019 to 2021). Library prep was done by the immunoSEQ multiplex PCR assay. TCRdb obtained this table from immuneACCESS and retained in-frame rearrangements with V and J assigned. These tables miss some clones; where compared with another copy, unresolved V genes account for less than half of the shortfall, and the remainder is unexplained. Here the sample has about 2.1 million clones; approximately 94% occur a single time. The ten largest clones capture 1.5% to 2% of the sample. For the CD8 naive samples, CD45RO-negative cells were positively selected for CCR7, yielding a CD45RA+CCR7+ population from which TemRA cells were excluded. Sequenced input: naive CD8+ T cells from PBMCs. The meaning of the sample's cell subset or site label: CD45RA+CCR7+. The origin of the receptors is a man between 18 and 29 years old in good health. Some clones in this sample may be carry-over from other donors' samples.

The chain has TRBV11-2 and TRBJ2-7; tentatively, D is TRBD2 (5 bases). The germline V and J ends were trimmed by 3 bases and 0 bases, with 24 bases remaining between them. Germline values: CDR1 SGHAT, CDR2 FQNNGV. The CDR3 runs to 19 residues. The CDR3 DNA sequence: TGTGCCAGCAGCTTTTCGTTGTCCGTCTCGGCGGGCGCCTCCTACGAGCAGTACTTC. This sequence encodes CASSFSLSVSAGASYEQYF.

In the case of this clone: Other DNA sequences in the sample encode the same CDR3. The chain combines TRBV11-2 with TRBJ1-1; weak D call: TRBD1 (6 bases). CDR3 size: 13 residues. Germline V gene lookup returns CDR1 SGHAT and CDR2 FQNNGV. V was trimmed by 5 bases and J by 6 bases, leaving 13 bases between them. The CDR3 is CASSLGRGSEAFF. CDR3 nucleotides: TGTGCCAGCAGCCTCGGCAGGGGATCTGAAGCTTTCTTT.

A remark on this clone: The sample has other DNA sequences that encode this CDR3 too. The chain uses TRBV7-9 and TRBJ1-2; D gene ambiguous. This CDR3 is 14 amino acids long. Trimming took off 1 base at V and 2 bases at J, with 8 bases between the two ends. Germline CDR1 is SEHNR and CDR2 is FQNEAQ (reference sequence). The CDR3 sequence: CASSLVGSNYGYTF. The CDR3 DNA sequence: TGTGCCAGCAGCTTAGTTGGCAGCAACTATGGCTACACCTTC.

This chain connects TRBV5-5 to TRBJ2-7, with 8 bases that match TRBD2. Trimming removed 0 bases from V and 2 bases from J; junction bases left unmatched: 7. The CDR3 is 16 amino acids. Germline loops: CDR1 SGHKS, CDR2 YYEKEE (reference sequence). The CDR3 DNA is TGTGCCAGCAGCTTGGAGTTTCTAGCGGGCCCCTACGAGCAGTACTTC. Translated, it gives CASSLEFLAGPYEQYF. The variable domain in full, with the rest retrieved from reference TRBV5-5 and TRBJ2-7, is DAGVTQSPTHLIKTRGQQVTLRCSPISGHKSVSWYQQVLGQGPQFIFQYYEKEERGRGNFPDRFSARQFPNYSSELNVNALLLGDSALYLCASSLEFLAGPYEQYFGPGTRLTVT.

This clone was recorded only once. The chain carries TRBV11-3 and TRBJ2-1, with D uncertain. V shed 4 bases and J shed 6 bases, with 16 bases lying between them. CDR1 SGHNT and CDR2 YENEEA come from the germline V gene. This CDR3 is 15 amino acids long. CDR3 DNA: TGTGCCAGCAGCTCGGCCGGGTCCCTACTCAATGAGCAGTTCTTC. Translating it yields CASSSAGSLLNEQFF.

V usage is TRBV9 and J usage is TRBJ1-1; D gene ambiguous. V was trimmed by 1 base and J by 1 base, leaving 5 bases between them. Germline CDR1 is SGDLS and CDR2 is YYNGEE. The CDR3 covers 13 residues. The CDR3, as DNA: TGTGCCAGCAGCGTACGCGAGAACACTGAAGCTTTCTTT. Translating it yields CASSVRENTEAFF.

This clone has a single count. This rearrangement joins TRBV7-8 to TRBJ1-5; D is unclear. V lost 1 base and J lost 0, with 7 bases in between. The CDR3 has 15 residues. Germline CDR1 and CDR2: SGHVS and FQNEAQ. CDR3 region: CASSLGPYSNQPQHF. The CDR3 DNA reads TGTGCCAGCAGCTTAGGCCCTTATAGCAATCAGCCCCAGCATTTT.

V and J are TRBV27 and TRBJ2-2; D may be TRBD2 (6 bases). Looked up from germline, CDR1 is MNHEY and CDR2 is SMNVEV (reference sequence). V gave up 10 bases and J gave up 4 bases, with 13 bases separating them. This CDR3 is built from 13 residues. The DNA for the CDR3 is TGTGCCACCCTGGGGGGTTCCACCGGGGAGCTGTTTTTT. Translating it yields CATLGGSTGELFF.

This clone was observed once. The chain couples TRBV27 to TRBJ2-5, with D possibly matching TRBD1 (5 bases). The last part of the DNA fits TRBJ2-7 better; the J call may be wrong. The CDR3 runs to 14 residues. Germline V gene sequence: CDR1 MNHEY, CDR2 SMNVEV (reference sequence). The chain's CDR3 is CASRPIQAAYEQYF. The CDR3 DNA sequence: TGTGCCAGCAGACCGATACAGGCTGCCTACGAGCAGTACTTC.